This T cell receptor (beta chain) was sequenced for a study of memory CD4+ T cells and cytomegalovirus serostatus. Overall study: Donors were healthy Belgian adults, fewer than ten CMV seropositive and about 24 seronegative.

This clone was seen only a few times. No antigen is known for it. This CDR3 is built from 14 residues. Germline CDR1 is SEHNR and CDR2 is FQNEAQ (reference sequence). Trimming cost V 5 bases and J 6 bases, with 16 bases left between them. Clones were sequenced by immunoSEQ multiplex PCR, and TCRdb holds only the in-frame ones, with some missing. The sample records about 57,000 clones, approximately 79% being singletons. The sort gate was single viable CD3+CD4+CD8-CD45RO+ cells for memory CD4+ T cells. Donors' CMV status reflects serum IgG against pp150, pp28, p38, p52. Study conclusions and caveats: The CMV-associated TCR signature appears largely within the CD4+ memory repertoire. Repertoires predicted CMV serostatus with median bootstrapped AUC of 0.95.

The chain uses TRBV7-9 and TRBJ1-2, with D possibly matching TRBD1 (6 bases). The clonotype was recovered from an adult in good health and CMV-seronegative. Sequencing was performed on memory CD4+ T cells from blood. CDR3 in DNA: TGTGCCAGCAGCCGGACAGCCTTTAGCGATGGCTACACCTTC. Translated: CASSRTAFSDGYTF.